One and the same sample provided the 22 T cell receptor beta chains below, sequenced in a study of tumor and adjacent non-tumor tissue in lung cancer. Three rounds of nested PCR, following a modified ARM-PCR protocol, produced the TCRbeta library. TCRdb reanalysed the multiplex PCR reads using MiXCR and keeps one entry per CDR3 protein. The sample yields around 140,000 distinct CDR3 sequences, about 71% seen once. RNA was extracted from bulk tissue without any cell sorting. Specimen: lung tumor tissue. The receptors shown here come from a man in his 60s with small cell lung cancer.

The V call is TRBV11-2, the J call TRBJ2-1; the match to TRBD2 covers 7 bases. The CDR3 sequence is 17 residues long. CDR1 and CDR2 (germline): SGHAT, FQNNGV. Losses at the gene ends were 5 bases for V and 9 bases for J; bases not matched to a gene: 19. The CDR3 protein is CASSHLVVAGRGLEQFF. The CDR3 DNA sequence: TGTGCCAGCAGCCACCTCGTAGTGGCAGGGAGGGGCCTTGAGCAGTTCTTC.

The chain joins TRBV4-1 to TRBJ2-4; 9 nucleotides align to TRBD1. Unmatched junction bases numbered 9, after V lost 1 base and J lost 8 bases. This CDR3 has 16 amino acids. Germline lookup yields CDR1 MGHRA and CDR2 YSYEKL. The CDR3 DNA sequence: TGCGCCAGCAGCCAAGGCACAGGGGGCGGAAGGCACATTCAGTACTTC. This encodes CASSQGTGGGRHIQYF.

In the case of this clonotype: Given the absence of the conserved phenylalanine or tryptophan at the CDR3 end, a read error is likely. Because the CDR3's place on the DNA is in doubt, the DNA is left out and the CDR3 is given as listed by TCRdb. This chain connects TRBV4-1 to TRBJ2-7. Including both end residues, the CDR3 is 14 amino acids long. The germline V gene has CDR1 MGHRA and CDR2 YSYEKL. Here the CDR3 reads CASSLAESSYEHYY.

Worth noting for this clonotype: Its ends do not fully match the called genes, so a read error is possible. The genes are TRBV11-3 and TRBJ2-2; D not resolved. The germline CDR1 and CDR2 sequences are SGHNT and YENEEA. The CDR3 spans 15 residues. In DNA, the CDR3 is TGTGCCAACAGCCCCAGATCCAAGTACACCGGGGAGCTGTTTTTT. It translates to CANSPRSKYTGELFF.

For this clonotype: One junction end disagrees with the germline gene, perhaps due to a read error. The chain joins TRBV4-1 to TRBJ2-3; D unclear. This CDR3 region has 14 residues. The germline CDR1 and CDR2 sequences are MGHRA and YSYEKL. The CDR3 protein is CANSLNGIADTQYF. The CDR3 coding sequence is TGCGCCAACAGCCTAAACGGTATCGCAGATACGCAGTATTTT.

This clonotype appeared a single time. This clone may be a read error of a much larger clone one base away. This chain connects TRBV12-3 or TRBV12-4 to TRBJ1-1; D uncertain. The CDR3 spans 13 residues. DNA of the CDR3: TGTGCCAGCAGTTTCGGCTCGAACACTGAAGCTCTCTTT. This gives the protein CASSFGSNTEALF.

This clonotype was detected a few times. The conserved closing phenylalanine or tryptophan is absent in this CDR3, likely reflecting a read error. The chain is built from TRBV11-3 and TRBJ2-7, with D uncertain. The length of the CDR3 is 12 residues. Germline V gives CDR1 SGHNT, CDR2 YENEEA. The chain's CDR3 is CASSLEPREQYS. The CDR3 DNA reads TGCGCCAGCAGCTTAGAGCCTAGGGAGCAGTACTCC.

This chain connects TRBV12-3 or TRBV12-4 to TRBJ1-6; the D gene is possibly TRBD1 (6 bases). This CDR3 has 14 amino acids. Deletions cut 2 bases from V and 10 bases from J, with 12 bases between. CDR3 protein: CASSLRGAHSPLHF. CDR3 DNA sequence: TGTGCCAGCAGTTTACGGGGGGCACACTCACCCCTCCACTTT.

This clonotype was seen repeatedly, ten times or more. This sequence joins TRBV12-3 or TRBV12-4 and TRBJ2-1; a possible D gene is TRBD2 (5 bases). The CDR3 is 16 amino acids. V was cut by 1 base and J by 4 bases, with 14 bases left in between. CDR3 sequence: CASSLGAGVGYNEQFF. The DNA of the CDR3 is TGTGCCAGCAGTTTAGGAGCCGGGGTCGGTTACAATGAGCAGTTCTTC.

The rearrangement uses TRBV19 and TRBJ1-4; perhaps TRBD1 as D (6 bases). The ends were cut back, 6 bases at V and 0 bases at J, with 11 bases in the middle. Germline V lookup: CDR1 LNHDA, CDR2 SQIVND (reference sequence). This CDR3 region has 15 residues. The CDR3 loop is CASRNRDATNEKLFF. DNA of the CDR3: TGTGCCAGTAGAAACAGGGATGCAACTAATGAAAAACTGTTTTTT.

This clonotype was seen repeatedly, ten times or more. The chain recombines TRBV4-2 with TRBJ2-5; the match to TRBD2 covers 8 bases. The V gene end was trimmed by 0 bases and the J gene end by 5 bases; junction bases not matched to a gene: 2. The CDR3 contains 14 residues. Looked up from germline, CDR1 is LGHNA and CDR2 is YNFKEQ. CDR3 sequence reads: CASSQDVAGETQYF. The CDR3 DNA sequence: TGTGCCAGCAGCCAAGATGTAGCGGGGGAGACCCAGTACTTC.

This clonotype was counted between two and nine times. This rearrangement joins TRBV6-6 to TRBJ2-3; D gene ambiguous. Trimming cost V 4 bases and J 2 bases, with 10 bases left between them. The CDR3 covers 14 residues. Germline CDR1 reads MNHNY; CDR2 reads SVGAGI (reference sequence). CDR3 region: CASSSDEVTDTQYF. The DNA of the CDR3 is TGTGCCAGCAGTTCGGACGAAGTCACAGATACGCAGTATTTT.

Of note for this clonotype: Relative to the germline gene, one junction end is altered; a read error may explain this. The chain employs TRBV11-3 and TRBJ1-6, with D possibly matching TRBD1 (5 bases). This CDR3 has 14 amino acids. The germline gives CDR1 SGHNT, CDR2 YENEEA. CDR3 DNA sequence: TGTGCCAGCAGCTTCGGGGCACGTAATCCACCCCTCCACTTT. Translating gives CASSFGARNPPLHF.

With regard to this clonotype: At one end the junction does not follow the germline gene, possibly because of a read error. V gene TRBV5-6 combines with J gene TRBJ2-6, with D tentatively TRBD1 (6 bases). The CDR3 totals 16 residues. The germline V gene has CDR1 SGHDT and CDR2 YYEEEE. The chain's CDR3 is CASSPGTSVGANVPTF. The CDR3, as DNA: TGTGCCAGCAGCCCTGGGACATCGGTAGGGGCCAACGTCCCGACTTTC.

As regards this clonotype: This CDR3 is missing its conserved last phenylalanine or tryptophan, likely due to a read error. The rearrangement joins TRBV11-2 to TRBJ1-6; unclear D gene. This CDR3 is built from 14 residues. Germline V CDR1 and CDR2: SGHAT, FQNNGV. In DNA, the CDR3 is TGCGCCAGCAGCTTACCACAGTCTAATTCACCCCTCCACTCT. Translating it yields CASSLPQSNSPLHS.

Note on this clonotype: Given a much more abundant clone one base away, this may be a read error. The chain carries TRBV4-2 and TRBJ2-2; D may be TRBD2 (5 bases). Germline V gene data show CDR1 as LGHNA and CDR2 as YNFKEQ. CDR3 length: 15 residues. Here the CDR3 reads CTSSVGSDYTGELFF. The CDR3, as DNA: TGTACCAGCAGCGTGGGTAGCGACTACACCGGGGAGCTGTTTTTT.

A single count supports this clonotype. With a much larger clone just one base away, this may be a read error. The rearrangement links TRBV20-1 to TRBJ2-1; D possibly corresponds to TRBD2 (6 bases). This CDR3 comprises 14 residues. The V end lost 3 bases, the J end lost 5 bases, and 14 bases lay between the germline ends. Per germline, CDR1 DFQATT and CDR2 SNEGSKA (reference sequence). CDR3 DNA: TGCAGTGCTAGCGATATCAGGGAGGACAATGAGCAGTTCTTC. Encoded protein: CSASDIREDNEQFF.

The CDR3 region is CASSRDGLPYEQYF. As DNA, the CDR3 is TGTGCCAGCAGCCGGGACGGGCTACCCTACGAGCAGTACTTC. This chain links TRBV7-9 with TRBJ2-7, with D perhaps TRBD1 or TRBD2 (5 bases each). CDR1 is SEHNR and CDR2 is FQNEAQ in the germline V gene (reference sequence). CDR3 length: 14 amino acids. Trimming left V 5 bases short and J 2 bases short, with 13 bases between.

With regard to this clonotype: No conserved phenylalanine or tryptophan is present at the end of the CDR3, so a read error is the likely explanation. V is TRBV20-1 and J is TRBJ2-7, with 11 bases matching TRBD2. Germline loops: CDR1 DFQATT, CDR2 SNEGSKA (reference sequence). This CDR3 spans 14 amino acids. V dropped 6 bases and J dropped 3; count of bases not matched to a gene: 7. CDR3 nucleotides: TGCAGTGCCCGTAGCGGGAGGGGTTTCTACGAGCAGTACTCC. Translating gives CSARSGRGFYEQYS.

This clonotype was recorded a few times. No conserved phenylalanine or tryptophan is present at the end of the CDR3, so a read error is the likely explanation. This rearrangement joins TRBV7-9 to TRBJ2-1; D might be TRBD2 (6 bases). The V end was cut by 5 bases, the J end by 4 bases, with 18 bases between. Germline CDR1 SEHNR, CDR2 FQNEAQ (reference sequence). The CDR3 has 16 residues. The CDR3 DNA follows: TGTGCCAGCAGCCCCCCGGACGGGGACTTTTACAATGAGCAGTTCCTC. Amino acids: CASSPPDGDFYNEQFL.

There are many counts of this clonotype. V usage is TRBV6-5 and J usage is TRBJ2-1; no firm D call. Germline values: CDR1 MNHEY, CDR2 SVGAGI. V shed 3 bases and J shed 2 bases, with 8 bases lying between them. This CDR3 region has 14 residues. This CDR3 is CASSYQVTYNEQFF. CDR3 nucleotide sequence: TGTGCCAGCAGTTATCAGGTCACCTACAATGAGCAGTTCTTC.

The chain carries TRBV12-3 or TRBV12-4 and TRBJ1-1; D is perhaps TRBD1 (5 bases). This CDR3 comprises 14 residues. Trimming shortened V by 3 bases and J by 5 bases, and 13 bases separated the two germline ends. The CDR3 sequence is CASSFRGTRTEAFF. CDR3 DNA sequence: TGTGCCAGCAGTTTTAGGGGTACGAGGACTGAAGCTTTCTTT.